This T cell receptor (beta chain) was sequenced in a study of T cells in Graves' hyperthyroidism and ophthalmopathy. There are many counts of this clonotype. Its antigen is undetermined. An end of the junction does not agree with germline; a read error may underlie this. Out of over 7.5 ml of fresh peripheral blood came the PBMCs. The CDR3 is 16 amino acids. Germline-derived CDR1 and CDR2 are MDHEN and SYDVKM. Study-level points and caveats: Blood shared most expanded thyroid clonotypes above 0.001.

From RNA transcripts, TCR beta CDR3 regions were amplified. Primed by the HTBI set, a first-round RT-PCR was run on the TCR CDR3. TCRdb called the multiplex PCR reads again in MiXCR, with one record for every CDR3 protein. The sample consists of a few hundred thousand distinct CDR3 sequences, approximately 14% of them appearing once. This clonotype originated in a woman younger than 30 with Graves' hyperthyroidism. The genes are TRBV28 and TRBJ2-3; 7 nucleotides align to TRBD1. The specimen sequenced was blood. CDR3 residues: CAGSSQTGFPTDTQYF. For the CDR3, the DNA is TGTGCCGGCAGTTCCCAGACAGGGTTTCCGACAGATACGCAGTATTTT.